This paragraph covers one T cell receptor beta chain sequence. Its cognate antigen is unknown. CDR3 length: 14 residues. Trimming pared 3 bases from V and 0 bases from J, leaving 7 bases between. Per the germline V gene, CDR1 is SGHDT and CDR2 is YYEEEE. The sample originates from a study of shared clonotypes between healthy human individuals. At the level of the study: Those who served as donors were a couple of women and a few men between the ages of 18 and 49. Study outcomes and limitations: It was the non-shared clonotypes that had lower generation probabilities than clonotypes shared by all four donors.

TCRdb's copy holds only in-frame clones and misses some; the assay was immunoSEQ multiplex PCR. There are 500,000 or so clones in the sample; approximately 94% occur only once, and 0.064% lies in the top ten. The sequenced sample consisted of naive CD4+ T cells sorted from blood. Subset meaning: CD45RA+ positively selected. V and J are TRBV5-6 and TRBJ1-3, with D unresolved. The clonotype comes from a woman in her 30s in good health. Here the CDR3 reads CASSSGISGNTIYF. The CDR3 DNA reads as TGTGCCAGCAGCTCGGGAATCTCTGGAAACACCATATATTTT.